This T cell receptor (beta chain) was captured by sequencing in a study of tumor-infiltrating lymphocytes in primary liver carcinoma. Starting material for RNA and DNA co-extraction consisted of about 20-33 mg of unsorted bulk tissue. Study findings and constraints: Tumor samples exhibited a significantly greater top-250-clone fraction than blood samples (p = 0.039).

The germline V gene has CDR1 MDHEN and CDR2 SYDVKM. The CDR3 covers 17 residues. Constant-region priming of about 500 ng total RNA yielded TCR beta cDNA. TCR beta libraries came from three nested multiplex PCR rounds using slightly modified ARM-PCR. For 10 cycles apiece, the opening two PCR rounds ran with TRBV1-TRBV30 forward primers and a C-beta reverse primer. TCRdb re-analysed the multiplex PCR reads in MiXCR, keeping a single row per CDR3 protein. The profile covers about 120,000 distinct CDR3 sequences, with around 65% appearing a single time and 8.1% taken by the ten largest. Concerning this clonotype itself: Its target is not known. Germline and junction disagree at one end, which may indicate a read error.

This receptor was identified in a woman aged 55-69 years with primary liver carcinoma and hepatitis B virus infection. The chain uses TRBV28 and TRBJ1-5; 7 nucleotides match TRBD1. Sequencing used tumor-adjacent normal liver tissue. The CDR3 DNA is TGTGCCAGCAGTTTGGGTCAGGGGGGGTCCTTGAATCAGCCCCATCATTTT. Amino acids: CASSLGQGGSLNQPHHF.